These 7 T cell receptor beta chains originate from one sample sequenced in a study of T cell changes during pregnancy in multiple sclerosis. TCRdb's copy holds only in-frame clones and misses some; the assay was immunoSEQ multiplex PCR. The data contain over 55,000 clones, roughly 90% of them singletons. The sequences come from peripheral blood, collected in the first trimester of pregnancy. Receptors originate from a female donor with multiple sclerosis, enrolled in a pregnancy study.

The J gene is TRBJ2-1, the V gene TRBV4-3; 9 nucleotides match TRBD1. The CDR3 contains 18 residues. V dropped 3 bases and J dropped 0; count of bases not matched to a gene: 9. CDR1 LGHNA and CDR2 YSLEER come from the germline V gene. The CDR3 DNA reads TGCGCCAGCAGCCATAGTCCCGGGACAGGGAGCTCCTACAATGAGCAGTTCTTC. Amino acids: CASSHSPGTGSSYNEQFF.

This sequence joins TRBV19 and TRBJ2-7; TRBD1 matches at 11 bases. V shed 5 bases, J shed 4 bases, and the junction held 4 bases outside the gene matches. Germline lookup yields CDR1 LNHDA and CDR2 SQIVND (reference sequence). The CDR3 runs to 14 residues. The CDR3 region is CASSSGQGAYEQYF. CDR3 DNA sequence: TGTGCCAGTAGTTCCGGACAGGGGGCTTACGAGCAGTACTTC.

The chain combines TRBV5-1 with TRBJ2-2; a possible D gene is TRBD1 (5 bases). Trimming took 0 bases from V and 8 from J, leaving 14 bases between them. CDR1 is SGHRS, CDR2 YFSETQ, per germline. The CDR3 runs 15 residues. The CDR3 nucleotides read TGCGCCAGCAGCTTGGAGGGGTTTCAAGTGGGGGAGCTGTTTTTT. Translated, it gives CASSLEGFQVGELFF.

V gene TRBV5-4 combines with J gene TRBJ2-1, with D perhaps matching TRBD1 (6 bases). The germline V gene has CDR1 SGHNT and CDR2 YYREEE (reference sequence). CDR3 length equals 15 residues. V gave up 2 bases and J gave up 4 bases, with 13 bases separating them. Here the CDR3 reads CASSFEGQRYNEQFF. The DNA for the CDR3 is TGTGCCAGCAGCTTCGAGGGACAAAGGTACAATGAGCAGTTCTTC.

The count of this clone is one. The chain combines TRBV7-9 with TRBJ2-1; D not certain. This CDR3 is 12 amino acids long. V gave up 5 bases and J gave up 6 bases, with 8 bases separating them. Germline V CDR1 and CDR2: SEHNR, FQNEAQ (reference sequence). Here the CDR3 DNA reads TGTGCCAGCAGCCCCGTCCCCAATGAGCAGTTCTTC. Protein: CASSPVPNEQFF.

The chain joins TRBV7-9 to TRBJ2-7; tentative D call: TRBD1 (5 bases). Per germline, CDR1 SEHNR and CDR2 FQNEAQ (reference sequence). The CDR3 loop spans 14 amino acids. The V gene lost 7 bases and the J gene lost 2 bases, with 15 bases spanning the gap. The CDR3 spells CASTIDQGPYEQYF. DNA for the CDR3: TGTGCCAGCACCATTGACCAGGGTCCCTACGAGCAGTACTTC.

J is TRBJ2-1 and V is TRBV7-6, with 8 bases aligning to TRBD2. Germline V CDR1 and CDR2: SGHVS, FNYEAQ. CDR3 length: 16 residues. Trimming at V came to 2 bases and at J to 10 bases, leaving 13 bases not matched to a gene. In DNA, the CDR3 is TGTGCCAGCAGCTTATCTGCGGGAGGCGATTCGGTCGAGCAGTTCTTC. This sequence encodes CASSLSAGGDSVEQFF.